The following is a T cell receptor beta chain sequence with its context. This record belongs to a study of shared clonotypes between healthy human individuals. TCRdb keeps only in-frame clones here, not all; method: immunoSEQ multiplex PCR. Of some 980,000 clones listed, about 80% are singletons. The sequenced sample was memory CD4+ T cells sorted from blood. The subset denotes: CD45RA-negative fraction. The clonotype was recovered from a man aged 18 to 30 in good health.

CDR3 sequence: CASTGAATNEKLFF. The CDR3 region has the DNA TGTGCCAGTACCGGGGCCGCAACTAATGAAAAACTGTTTTTT. V and J are TRBV19 and TRBJ1-4, with D perhaps matching TRBD1 (5 bases). Trimming removed 7 bases at V and 0 bases at J, with 9 bases between. CDR1 is LNHDA and CDR2 is SQIVND in the germline V gene (reference sequence). There are 14 residues in the CDR3. Filled out from reference TRBV19 and TRBJ1-4, the complete variable domain reads DGGITQSPKYLFRKEGQNVTLSCEQNLNHDAMYWYRQDPGQGLRLIYYSQIVNDFQKGDIAEGYSVSREKKESFPLTVTSAQKNPTAFYLCASTGAATNEKLFFGSGTQLSVL.